This record looks at one T cell receptor beta chain sequence and its context. Its antigen is unknown. Sequencing was performed with immunoSEQ multiplex PCR; in TCRdb, only in-frame clones are kept and a portion is missing. Of 9,500 to 15,000 clones in the sample, approximately 80% were seen once. The data were obtained in a study of follicular helper T cells after annual influenza vaccination. About the research overall: Across the 2013-2014, 2014-2015 and 2015-2016 vaccination seasons, some subjects were resampled. Findings and caveats of the study: Day 7 ICOS+CD38+ clones were most often found later in ICOS-CD38- cTfh cells.

Germline loops: CDR1 SGHRS, CDR2 YFSETQ. The CDR3 has 13 residues. V lost 3 bases to trimming and J lost 5 bases, with 11 bases between them. This sample's time point: 2015-2016 season, pre-vaccination. Community-dwelling subjects without influenza vaccination in the prior 6 months were enrolled. The TCR sequence derives from an adult who received the influenza vaccine. V and J are TRBV5-1 and TRBJ2-5; D may correspond to TRBD1 or TRBD2 (6 bases each). The source material was CXCR5+ CD38- circulating T follicular helper cells from blood, sampled on the day of influenza vaccination. The subset was: circulating Tfh, non-naive CD4+CXCR5+PD-1+ (ICOS+CD38+ or ICOS-CD38-). The CDR3 protein is CASSSQGGETQYF. CDR3 bases: TGCGCCAGCAGCTCCCAAGGGGGGGAGACCCAGTACTTC.